This T cell receptor (beta chain) was documented in a study of T cells in Graves' hyperthyroidism and ophthalmopathy. V gave up 7 bases and J gave up 7 bases, with 16 bases separating them. The length of the CDR3 is 13 residues. CDR1 and CDR2 from the germline V gene are MDHEN and SYDVKM. The table lists this clonotype with many counts. Amplification of TCR beta CDR3 regions used RNA as the template. First-round RT-PCR with HTBI primers amplified the TCR CDR3 region. From the multiplex PCR reads, TCRdb called clonotypes with MiXCR, one entry per CDR3 protein. The table shows 500,000 to 650,000 distinct CDR3 sequences, with 15% to 20% occurring only once.

Sequences were obtained from blood. The chain joins TRBV28 to TRBJ1-1; D possibly corresponds to TRBD1 (6 bases). This TCR came from a woman aged 18-29 years with Graves' ophthalmopathy. DNA of the CDR3: TGTGCCAGCACCCTTACAGGGTTTAATGAAGCTTTCTTT. This codes for CASTLTGFNEAFF.